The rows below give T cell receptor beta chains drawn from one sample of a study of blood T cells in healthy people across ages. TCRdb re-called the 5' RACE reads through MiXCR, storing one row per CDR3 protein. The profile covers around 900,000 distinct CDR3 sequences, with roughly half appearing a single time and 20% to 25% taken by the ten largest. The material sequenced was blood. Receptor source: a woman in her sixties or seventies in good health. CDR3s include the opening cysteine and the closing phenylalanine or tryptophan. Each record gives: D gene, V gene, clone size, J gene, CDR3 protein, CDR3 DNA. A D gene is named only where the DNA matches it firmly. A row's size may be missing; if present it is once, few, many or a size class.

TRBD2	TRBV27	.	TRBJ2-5	CASSLWSSGLQETQYF	TGTGCCAGCAGTTTATGGTCTAGCGGGTTACAAGAGACCCAGTACTTC
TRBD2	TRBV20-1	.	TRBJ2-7	CSASTGLAGTYEQYF	TGCAGTGCTAGTACCGGCCTAGCGGGAACTTACGAGCAGTACTTC
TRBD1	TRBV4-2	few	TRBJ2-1	CASSQGQGAENEQFF	TGTGCCAGCAGCCAAGGGCAGGGGGCGGAAAATGAGCAGTTCTTC
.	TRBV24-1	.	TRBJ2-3	CATSPDSTDTQYF	TGTGCCACCAGTCCGGACAGCACAGATACGCAGTATTTT
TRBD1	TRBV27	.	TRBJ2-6	CASKTGLGANVLTF	TGTGCCAGCAAGACAGGGTTGGGGGCCAACGTCCTGACTTTC
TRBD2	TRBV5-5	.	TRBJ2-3	CASSAPRASGFTDTQYF	TGTGCCAGCAGCGCCCCGAGGGCTAGCGGATTCACAGATACGCAGTATTTT
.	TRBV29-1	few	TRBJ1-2	CSVPGNGYTF	TGCAGCGTTCCGGGAAATGGCTACACCTTC
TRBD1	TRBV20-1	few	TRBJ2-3	CSARGTGADTQYF	TGCAGTGCTAGGGGGACAGGGGCAGATACGCAGTATTTT
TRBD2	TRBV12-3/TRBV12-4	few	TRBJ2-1	CASRPGLAGGGEQFF	TGTGCCAGCAGGCCAGGACTAGCGGGAGGTGGTGAGCAGTTCTTC
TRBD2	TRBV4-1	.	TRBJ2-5	CASSQARAGGFQETQYF	TGCGCCAGCAGCCAAGCACGAGCGGGAGGTTTCCAAGAGACCCAGTACTTC
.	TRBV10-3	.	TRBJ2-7	CDIGRDSSYEQYF	TGTGACATCGGCAGGGATAGCTCCTACGAGCAGTACTTC
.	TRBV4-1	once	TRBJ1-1	CASSNIKGFVNTEAFF	TGCGCCAGCAGCAATATTAAGGGGTTTGTGAACACTGAAGCTTTCTTT
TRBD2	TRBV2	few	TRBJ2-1	CASSASLAGLNEQFF	TGTGCCAGCTCGGCGTCCCTAGCGGGCCTCAATGAGCAGTTCTTC
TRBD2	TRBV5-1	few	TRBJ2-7	CASSLDSGRGEQYF	TGCGCCAGCAGCTTGGATAGCGGGAGAGGCGAGCAGTACTTC
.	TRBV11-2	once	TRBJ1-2	CASTFTAGAGEYGYTF	TGTGCCAGCACCTTTACGGCCGGTGCAGGGGAGTATGGCTACACCTTC
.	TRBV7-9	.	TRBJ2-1	CASSHASWNEQFF	TGTGCCAGCAGCCACGCGAGTTGGAATGAGCAGTTCTTC
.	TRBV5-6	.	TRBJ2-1	CASSIRPLNNEQFF	TGTGCCAGCAGCATTAGGCCCTTGAACAATGAGCAGTTCTTC
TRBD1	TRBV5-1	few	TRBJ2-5	CASSLSGTGVRETQYF	TGCGCCAGCAGCTTATCCGGGACAGGGGTTCGGGAGACCCAGTACTTC
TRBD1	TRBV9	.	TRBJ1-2	CASSDSGPTGDYGYTF	TGTGCCAGCAGCGATTCAGGTCCGACAGGGGACTATGGCTACACCTTC
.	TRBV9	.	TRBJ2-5	CASSVGSGGFYNEQYF	TGTGCCAGCAGCGTAGGGAGCGGAGGTTTTTACAATGAGCAGTACTTC
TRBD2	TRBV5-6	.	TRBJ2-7	CASTLAGGLNEQYF	TGTGCCAGCACCCTTGCGGGAGGGCTCAACGAGCAGTACTTC
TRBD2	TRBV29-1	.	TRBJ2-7	CSALGLAGARNEQYF	TGCAGCGCCCTAGGACTAGCGGGAGCCCGGAACGAGCAGTACTTC
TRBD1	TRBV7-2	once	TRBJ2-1	CASTSTGTNEQFF	TGTGCCAGCACCTCGACAGGGACAAATGAGCAGTTCTTC
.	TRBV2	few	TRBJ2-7	CASRYDFYEQYF	TGTGCCAGCAGGTACGACTTCTACGAGCAGTACTTC
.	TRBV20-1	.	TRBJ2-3	CSARGILARADTQYF	TGCAGTGCTAGAGGGATCCTAGCGCGAGCAGATACGCAGTATTTT
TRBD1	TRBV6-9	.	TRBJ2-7	CASSYGGQGASYEQYF	TGTGCCAGCAGTTATGGGGGACAGGGCGCCTCCTACGAGCAGTACTTC
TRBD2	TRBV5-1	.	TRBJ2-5	CASSDNKAGGEYF	TGCGCCAGCAGCGACAACAAAGCGGGAGGGGAGTACTTC
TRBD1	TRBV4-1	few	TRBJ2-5	CASSQPDRDRETQYF	TGCGCCAGCAGCCAGCCCGACAGGGATAGGGAGACCCAGTACTTC
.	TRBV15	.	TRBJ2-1	CATSRDPIARQFF	TGTGCCACCAGCAGAGATCCAATAGCGCGGCAGTTCTTC
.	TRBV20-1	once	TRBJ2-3	CSAASEIGTDTQYF	TGCAGTGCAGCAAGCGAGATTGGCACAGATACGCAGTATTTT
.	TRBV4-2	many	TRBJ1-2	CASSQDTQRRRANYGYTF	TGTGCCAGCAGCCAAGATACCCAACGACGGAGAGCTAACTATGGCTACACCTTC
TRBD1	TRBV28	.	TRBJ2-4	CASSLPPGQGYIQYF	TGTGCCAGCAGTCTGCCCCCGGGACAGGGTTACATTCAGTACTTC
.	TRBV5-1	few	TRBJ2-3	CASSPPLGSTDTQYF	TGCGCCAGCAGTCCGCCTCTCGGAAGCACAGATACGCAGTATTTT
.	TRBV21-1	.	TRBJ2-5	CASPPRREFVEEETQYF	TGTGCCAGCCCGCCGCGTCGGGAGTTTGTAGAGGAAGAGACCCAGTACTTC
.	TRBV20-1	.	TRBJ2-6	CSARARGASSGANVLTF	TGCAGTGCTAGAGCCCGAGGGGCAAGCTCTGGGGCCAACGTCCTGACTTTC
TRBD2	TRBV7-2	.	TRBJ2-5	CASSYVAGPPETQYF	TGTGCCAGCAGCTATGTAGCGGGGCCCCCGGAGACCCAGTACTTC
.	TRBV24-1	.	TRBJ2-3	CATSDCGGNPTDTQYF	TGTGCCACCAGTGATTGTGGAGGGAACCCCACAGATACGCAGTATTTT
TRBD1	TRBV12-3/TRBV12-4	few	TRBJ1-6	CASSFTGGISPLHF	TGTGCCAGCAGTTTCACAGGGGGCATTTCACCCCTCCACTTT
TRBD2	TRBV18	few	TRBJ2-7	CASSPLGGGTYEQYF	TGTGCCAGCTCTCCCCTGGGCGGGGGAACCTACGAGCAGTACTTC
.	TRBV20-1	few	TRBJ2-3	CSASFTDTQYF	TGCAGTGCTAGTTTCACAGATACGCAGTATTTT